Presented here are 31 T cell receptor beta chains from one specimen sequenced in a study of beta chain features in type 1 diabetes. Broader study findings: For Type 1 diabetes patients, all four CD4+ subsets carried TCRB CDR3s that were moderately but significantly shorter.

Their recognized antigens are unknown. Of the isolated RNA, all was reverse transcribed, and so the sequenced material was expressed TCRB transcripts. TCRdb's table, derived via immunoSEQ multiplex PCR, lists solely in-frame clones and lacks some. The sample lists 550,000 to 850,000 clones, roughly 13% occurring once. The source material was naive CD4+ T cells from blood. The receptors stem from a man between 18 and 35 years old with type 1 diabetes.

The chain has TRBV11-1 and TRBJ2-3; 14 bases match TRBD2. The germline CDR1 and CDR2 sequences are SGHAT and FQDESV (reference sequence). The trim removed 5 bases at V and 3 bases at J, leaving 4 bases unmatched. The CDR3 length is 16 residues. The chain's CDR3 is CASSPRTSGGTDTQYF. The CDR3 DNA sequence: TGTGCCAGCAGCCCCCGGACTAGCGGGGGGACAGATACGCAGTATTTT.

Only a few counts were recorded for this clone. The chain employs TRBV30 and TRBJ2-7, with 8 bases fitting TRBD1. Looked up from germline, CDR1 is GTSNPN and CDR2 is SVGIG (reference sequence). Unmatched junction bases numbered 6, after V lost 4 bases and J lost 4 bases. The CDR3 runs to 13 residues. The CDR3 reads CAWTRTGNYEQYF. In nucleotides, the CDR3 is TGTGCCTGGACCCGGACAGGGAATTACGAGCAGTACTTC.

This clone was counted between two and nine times. The chain carries TRBV5-1 and TRBJ2-5; D is tentatively TRBD1 or TRBD2 (7 bases each). The CDR3 is 16 residues long. Per germline, CDR1 SGHRS and CDR2 YFSETQ. Between the trimmed V and J ends, which lost 1 base and 5 bases, there was a span of 18 bases. The chain's CDR3 is CASSLYRGGVLETQYF. The CDR3, as DNA: TGCGCCAGCAGCTTGTACAGGGGAGGGGTCTTGGAGACCCAGTACTTC.

This clone has a handful of counts. The DNA is left out, because the CDR3 cannot be placed on it with certainty; the CDR3 is given as TCRdb lists it. This rearrangement joins TRBV6-5 to TRBJ1-2. Ends included, the CDR3 has 13 residues. CDR1 and CDR2 from the germline V gene are MNHEY and SVGAGI. The CDR3 region is CASSSPWGMGTTF.

The rearrangement links TRBV7-2 to TRBJ2-1; D remains ambiguous. V lost 5 bases, J lost 5 bases, and 13 bases lay in between. CDR3 length equals 14 residues. Germline CDR1 is SGHTA and CDR2 is FQGNSA. CDR3 residues: CASSPRTYHNEQFF. The CDR3 DNA reads as TGTGCCAGCAGCCCACGGACGTACCACAATGAGCAGTTCTTC.

The chain has TRBV30 and TRBJ2-7, with a tentative D call TRBD1 (6 bases). This CDR3 has 14 residues. V was clipped by 2 bases and J by 1 base, with 12 bases between them. Per germline, CDR1 GTSNPN and CDR2 SVGIG (reference sequence). This chain's CDR3 is CAWSNRVKSYEQYF. The CDR3 bases are TGTGCCTGGAGTAACAGGGTGAAATCCTACGAGCAGTACTTC.

The V gene is TRBV4-1, the J gene TRBJ1-1, with D possibly TRBD1 on 6 matching bases. The length of the CDR3 is 13 residues. CDR1 and CDR2 (germline): MGHRA, YSYEKL. Trimming pared 1 base from V and 9 bases from J, leaving 12 bases between. The CDR3 sequence is CASSQVRGGKAFF. CDR3 DNA sequence: TGCGCCAGCAGCCAAGTAAGAGGGGGTAAAGCTTTCTTT.

The V and J genes are TRBV27 and TRBJ2-3; 9 bases line up with TRBD1. J gave up 1 base and V 6 bases, and 8 bases lay outside the gene matches. CDR3 length: 16 amino acids. CDR1 is MNHEY and CDR2 is SMNVEV in the germline V gene (reference sequence). CDR3 amino acids: CASSSLRDRGTDTQYF. For the CDR3, the DNA is TGTGCCAGCAGCTCCCTACGGGACAGGGGCACAGATACGCAGTATTTT.

This chain connects TRBV4-1 to TRBJ2-3, with D perhaps TRBD1 (6 bases). CDR3 length: 15 residues. Deletions cut 4 bases from V and 2 bases from J, with 13 bases between. In germline, CDR1 is MGHRA, CDR2 YSYEKL. The CDR3 loop reads CASSLRQENTDTQYF. Here the CDR3 DNA reads TGCGCCAGCAGCCTGCGACAGGAGAACACAGATACGCAGTATTTT.

In nucleotides, the CDR3 is TGTGCCAGCAGCTTAACGTTTGGCGGGGACACTGAAGCTTTCTTT. It is translated as CASSLTFGGDTEAFF. The J gene is TRBJ1-1, the V gene TRBV7-3, with D uncertain. V was cut by 0 bases and J by 3 bases, with 11 bases left in between. The germline V gene encodes CDR1 SGHTA and CDR2 FQGTGA. The length of the CDR3 is 15 residues. The full variable domain, with the rest looked up from reference TRBV7-3 and TRBJ1-1, is GAGVSQTPSNKVTEKGKYVELRCDPISGHTALYWYRQSLGQGPEFLIYFQGTGAADDSGLPNDRFFAVRPEGSVSTLKIQRTERGDSAVYLCASSLTFGGDTEAFFGQGTRLTVV.

This clone was recorded once. The genes are TRBV11-1 and TRBJ2-5, with 8 bases lining up with TRBD1. Unmatched junction bases numbered 6, after V lost 1 base and J lost 5 bases. This CDR3 comprises 15 residues. CDR1 and CDR2 from the germline V gene are SGHAT and FQDESV (reference sequence). CDR3 sequence: CASSLVYRGAETQYF. The DNA for the CDR3 is TGTGCCAGCAGCTTAGTATACAGGGGGGCGGAGACCCAGTACTTC.

In its sample, this clone was seen a few times. The chain couples TRBV7-2 to TRBJ1-1; D perhaps matches TRBD1 (5 bases). Germline V gene data show CDR1 as SGHTA and CDR2 as FQGNSA. This CDR3 has 15 amino acids. Trimming shortened V by 2 bases and J by 2 bases, and 12 bases separated the two germline ends. CDR3 in amino acids: CASSLLDGANTEAFF. In DNA form, the CDR3 reads TGTGCCAGCAGCTTACTGGACGGGGCAAACACTGAAGCTTTCTTT.

This clone was seen more than once but under ten times. Other DNA sequences within the sample encode an identical CDR3. This chain's CDR3 is CATSRDPGGYEQYF. The CDR3 coding sequence is TGTGCCACCAGCAGAGATCCAGGGGGGTACGAGCAGTACTTC. The rearrangement links TRBV15 to TRBJ2-7; TRBD1 is a possible D gene (7 bases). The V and J ends lost 0 bases and 4 bases respectively, with 10 bases between them. The germline CDR1 and CDR2 sequences are LNHNV and YYDKDF (reference sequence). There are 14 residues in the CDR3.

This clone has more than one count but fewer than ten. The V and J genes are TRBV5-1 and TRBJ2-3; 12 bases agree with TRBD2. Trimming took 2 bases from V and 4 from J; bases not matched to a gene: 5. Germline CDR1 is SGHRS and CDR2 is YFSETQ. CDR3 length equals 16 residues. DNA for the CDR3: TGCGCCAGCAGCTTCTGGACTAGCGGGGTATCAGATACGCAGTATTTT. It codes for CASSFWTSGVSDTQYF.

The chain has TRBV30 and TRBJ2-7; D is ambiguous. CDR3 length equals 11 residues. The germline CDR1 and CDR2 sequences are GTSNPN and SVGIG (reference sequence). Trimming left V 5 bases short and J 2 bases short, with 7 bases between. The CDR3 loop reads CAWGRTYEQYF. Written as DNA, the CDR3 is TGTGCCTGGGGACGGACCTACGAGCAGTACTTC.

J is TRBJ1-5 and V is TRBV29-1; 7 bases match TRBD1. This CDR3 spans 13 amino acids. Germline V gene sequence: CDR1 SQVTM, CDR2 ANQGSEA. V lost 3 bases, J lost 3 bases, and 2 bases stayed unmatched. CDR3 protein: CSVEGQPNQPQHF. The DNA for the CDR3 is TGCAGCGTTGAGGGACAGCCCAATCAGCCCCAGCATTTT.

The chain is built from TRBV29-1 and TRBJ2-1; TRBD2 agrees at 13 bases. After removal of 7 bases from V and 15 bases from J, the junction contained 12 bases not matched to a gene. The germline V gene encodes CDR1 SQVTM and CDR2 ANQGSEA. This CDR3 has 13 amino acids. CDR3 coding DNA: TGCAGCGCCGGACTAGCGGGGGACCTCGTGTGGTTCTTC. It specifies CSAGLAGDLVWFF.

This clone was found a few times. The V call is TRBV10-3, the J call TRBJ2-3; possible D gene TRBD2, 6 bases. V was shortened by 5 bases and J by 1 base, with 10 bases between the two germline ends. Germline V CDR1 and CDR2: ENHRY, SYGVKD. The length of the CDR3 is 14 residues. CDR3: CAISTSSGTDTQYF. CDR3 sequence (DNA): TGTGCCATCAGTACATCTAGCGGCACAGATACGCAGTATTTT.

This clone was observed a handful of times. The CDR3 spells CASSRGTSGDPWNEQFF. The CDR3 DNA reads TGTGCCAGTAGTCGGGGGACTAGCGGGGATCCTTGGAATGAGCAGTTCTTC. The V call is TRBV19, the J call TRBJ2-1, with 13 nucleotides matching TRBD2. Germline CDR1 reads LNHDA; CDR2 reads SQIVND (reference sequence). The CDR3 loop spans 17 amino acids. Trimming cost V 5 bases and J 7 bases; bases outside gene matches: 11.

This clone turned up a few times. The CDR3 DNA reads TGCGCCAGCAGCCACCCCGGGGGGGCTAATGAAAAACTGTTTTTT. It translates to CASSHPGGANEKLFF. The chain employs TRBV4-1 and TRBJ1-4; maybe TRBD1 (5 bases). The CDR3 has 15 amino acids. Trimming stripped 3 bases from V and 3 bases from J, with 11 bases between. Looked up from germline, CDR1 is MGHRA and CDR2 is YSYEKL.

The chain is built from TRBV29-1 and TRBJ2-3; 9 bases align to TRBD2. The CDR3 runs to 15 residues. Trimming at V came to 4 bases and at J to 1 base, leaving 6 bases not matched to a gene. CDR1 and CDR2 (germline): SQVTM, ANQGSEA. Here the CDR3 reads CSVAERGAGTDTQYF. Here the CDR3 DNA reads TGCAGCGTTGCAGAGCGGGGGGCGGGCACAGATACGCAGTATTTT.

This clone was detected a few times. V gene TRBV14 combines with J gene TRBJ2-1; D is possibly TRBD2 (6 bases). The CDR3 runs to 17 residues. The germline gives CDR1 SGHDN, CDR2 FVKESK. Trimming pared 1 base from V and 5 bases from J, leaving 18 bases between. The DNA for the CDR3 is TGTGCCAGCAGCCAAGGAGGGGACTCCGGGGGAGACAATGAGCAGTTCTTC. Protein: CASSQGGDSGGDNEQFF.

Only a few counts were recorded for this clone. V and J are TRBV4-1 and TRBJ2-4, with TRBD2 as a possible D gene (7 bases). V gave up 0 bases and J gave up 7 bases, with 16 bases separating them. This CDR3 has 16 amino acids. CDR1 and CDR2 (germline): MGHRA, YSYEKL. CDR3 sequence reads: CASSQDSVGGRNIQYF. In DNA form, the CDR3 reads TGCGCCAGCAGCCAAGATTCGGTGGGGGGGCGGAACATTCAGTACTTC.

J is TRBJ2-7 and V is TRBV21-1; the table's D call TRBD1 went unverified against the DNA. TRBV21-1 constitutes a pseudogene. The CDR3 is made up of 15 amino acids. The CDR3 protein is CASGGQGKVGHEQYF. CDR3 DNA: TGTGCCAGCGGGGGACAGGGGAAAGTCGGCCACGAGCAGTACTTC.

The table lists this clone with a few counts. V usage is TRBV5-1 and J usage is TRBJ2-2, with 7 bases fitting TRBD2. V was clipped by 2 bases and J by 5 bases; unmatched bases: 3. The CDR3 covers 14 residues. Germline V gives CDR1 SGHRS, CDR2 YFSETQ. The CDR3 nucleotides read TGCGCCAGCAGCTTAACAGCGGGAACCGGGGAGCTGTTTTTT. Protein: CASSLTAGTGELFF.

The chain carries TRBV5-1 and TRBJ2-5, with 8 bases aligning to TRBD2. V shed 5 bases, J shed 5 bases, and the junction held 11 bases outside the gene matches. The CDR3 consists of 15 residues. Germline loops: CDR1 SGHRS, CDR2 YFSETQ. This chain's CDR3 is CASSSGTSLGETQYF. The CDR3 bases are TGCGCCAGCAGTTCCGGGACTAGTCTAGGGGAGACCCAGTACTTC.

This clone has more than one count but fewer than ten. This chain links TRBV28 with TRBJ2-4; D is unresolved. The CDR3 covers 15 residues. Germline V lookup: CDR1 MDHEN, CDR2 SYDVKM. With 3 bases removed from V and 0 bases from J, the gap between germline ends came to 9 bases. CDR3 sequence: CASSFGGEAKNIQYF. In nucleotides, the CDR3 is TGTGCCAGCAGTTTCGGCGGAGAAGCCAAAAACATTCAGTACTTC.

The chain has TRBV4-2 and TRBJ2-7; 10 nucleotides agree with TRBD2. This CDR3 is built from 16 residues. Germline V lookup: CDR1 LGHNA, CDR2 YNFKEQ. V lost 0 bases and J lost 2; bases outside the gene matches: 4. In DNA form, the CDR3 reads TGTGCCAGCAGCCAAGAGGCTAGCGGGGGAACCTACGAGCAGTACTTC. Its protein product is CASSQEASGGTYEQYF.

CDR3 nucleotide sequence: TGTGCCAGCAGCTCCCGGGACAGAAAAAACATTCAGTACTTC. This encodes CASSSRDRKNIQYF. The rearrangement joins TRBV5-4 to TRBJ2-4; 7 positions agree with TRBD1. The CDR3 runs to 14 residues. CDR1 and CDR2 from the germline V gene are SGHNT and YYREEE (reference sequence). Germline trimming cut 3 bases from V and 4 bases from J; bases unmatched to any gene: 4.

This clone was seen a handful of times. This chain joins TRBV5-1 and TRBJ2-3; D unclear. Trimming shortened V by 4 bases and J by 1 base, and 16 bases separated the two germline ends. This CDR3 spans 16 amino acids. CDR1 is SGHRS and CDR2 is YFSETQ in the germline V gene. Here the CDR3 reads CASSLVPTSRTDTQYF. DNA of the CDR3: TGCGCCAGCAGCCTGGTCCCTACATCGCGCACAGATACGCAGTATTTT.

This clone has a handful of counts. The rearrangement joins TRBV30 to TRBJ1-6, with D unresolved. V shed 3 bases and J shed 0 bases, with 6 bases lying between them. CDR1 and CDR2 from the germline V gene are GTSNPN and SVGIG (reference sequence). CDR3 length: 14 amino acids. The CDR3, as DNA: TGTGCCTGGAGGGCGAGCTCCTATAATTCACCCCTCCACTTT. Its protein product is CAWRASSYNSPLHF.